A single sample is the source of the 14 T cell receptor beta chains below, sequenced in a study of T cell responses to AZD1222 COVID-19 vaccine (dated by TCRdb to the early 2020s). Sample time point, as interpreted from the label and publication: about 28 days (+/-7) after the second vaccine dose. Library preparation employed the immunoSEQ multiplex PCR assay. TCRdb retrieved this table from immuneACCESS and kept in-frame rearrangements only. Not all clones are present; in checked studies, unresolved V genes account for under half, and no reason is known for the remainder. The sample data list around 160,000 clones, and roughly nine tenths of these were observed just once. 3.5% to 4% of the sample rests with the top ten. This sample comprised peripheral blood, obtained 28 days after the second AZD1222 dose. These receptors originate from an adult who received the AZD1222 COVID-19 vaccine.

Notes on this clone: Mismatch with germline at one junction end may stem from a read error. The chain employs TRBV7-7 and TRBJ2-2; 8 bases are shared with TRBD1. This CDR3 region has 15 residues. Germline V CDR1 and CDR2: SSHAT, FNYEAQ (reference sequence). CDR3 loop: CASSQGAPNTGELFF. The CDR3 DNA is TGTGCTAGCAGCCAGGGGGCGCCGAACACCGGGGAGCTGTTTTTT.

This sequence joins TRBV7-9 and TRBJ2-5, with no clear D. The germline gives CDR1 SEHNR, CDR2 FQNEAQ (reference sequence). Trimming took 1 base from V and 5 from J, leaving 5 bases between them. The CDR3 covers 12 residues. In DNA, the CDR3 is TGTGCCAGCAGCTTAGGAAGGGAGACCCAGTACTTC. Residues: CASSLGRETQYF.

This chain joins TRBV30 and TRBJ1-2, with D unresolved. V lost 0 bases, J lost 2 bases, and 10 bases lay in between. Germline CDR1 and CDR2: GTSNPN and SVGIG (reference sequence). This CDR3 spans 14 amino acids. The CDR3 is CAWSVLGVNYGYTF. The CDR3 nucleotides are TGTGCCTGGAGTGTACTTGGCGTAAACTATGGCTACACCTTC.

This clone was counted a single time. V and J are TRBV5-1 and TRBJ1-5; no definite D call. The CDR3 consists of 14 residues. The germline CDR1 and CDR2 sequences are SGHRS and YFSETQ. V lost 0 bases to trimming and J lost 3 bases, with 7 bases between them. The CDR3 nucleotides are TGCGCCAGCAGCTTGGGTGACAACAATCAGCCCCAGCATTTT. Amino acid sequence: CASSLGDNNQPQHF. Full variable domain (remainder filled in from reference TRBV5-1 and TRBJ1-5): KAGVTQTPRYLIKTRGQQVTLSCSPISGHRSVSWYQQTPGQGLQFLFEYFSETQRNKGNFPGRFSGRQFSNSRSEMNVSTLELGDSALYLCASSLGDNNQPQHFGDGTRLSIL.

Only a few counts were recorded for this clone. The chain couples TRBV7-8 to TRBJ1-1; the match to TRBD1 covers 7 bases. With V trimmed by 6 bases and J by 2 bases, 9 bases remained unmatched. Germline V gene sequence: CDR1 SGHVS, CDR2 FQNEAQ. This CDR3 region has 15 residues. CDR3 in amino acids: CASRSGTVSNTEAFF. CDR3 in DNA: TGTGCCAGCAGATCAGGGACAGTTTCTAACACTGAAGCTTTCTTT.

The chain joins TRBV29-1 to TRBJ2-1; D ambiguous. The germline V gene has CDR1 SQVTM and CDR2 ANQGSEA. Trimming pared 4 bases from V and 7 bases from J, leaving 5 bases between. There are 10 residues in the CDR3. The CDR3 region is CSVGDNEQFF. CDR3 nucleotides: TGCAGCGTTGGGGATAATGAGCAGTTCTTC.

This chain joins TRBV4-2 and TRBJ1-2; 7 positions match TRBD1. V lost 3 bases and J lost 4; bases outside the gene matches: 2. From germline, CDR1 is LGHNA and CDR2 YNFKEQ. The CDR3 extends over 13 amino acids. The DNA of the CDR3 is TGTGCCAGCAGCCACCGGGACAGCTATGGCTACACCTTC. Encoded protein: CASSHRDSYGYTF.

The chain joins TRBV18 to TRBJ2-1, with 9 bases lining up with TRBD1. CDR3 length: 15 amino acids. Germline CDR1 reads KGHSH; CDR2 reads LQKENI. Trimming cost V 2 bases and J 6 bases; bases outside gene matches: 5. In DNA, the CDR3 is TGTGCCAGCTCACCAGGGACAGGGCCCCTCAATGAGCAGTTCTTC. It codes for CASSPGTGPLNEQFF. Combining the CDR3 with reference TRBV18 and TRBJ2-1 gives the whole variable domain NAGVMQNPRHLVRRRGQEARLRCSPMKGHSHVYWYRQLPEEGLKFMVYLQKENIIDESGMPKERFSAEFPKEGPSILRIQQVVRGDSAAYFCASSPGTGPLNEQFFGPGTRLTVL.

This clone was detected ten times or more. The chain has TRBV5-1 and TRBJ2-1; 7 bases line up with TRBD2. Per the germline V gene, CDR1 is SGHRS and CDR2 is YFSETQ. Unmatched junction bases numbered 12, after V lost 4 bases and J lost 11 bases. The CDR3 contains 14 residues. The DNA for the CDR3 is TGCGCCAGCAGCCGGGCTAGCGGATACGATCAGCAGTTCTTC. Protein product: CASSRASGYDQQFF.

The CDR3 reads CAWSSAETQYF. CDR3 nucleotide sequence: TGTGCCTGGAGTAGTGCAGAGACCCAGTACTTC. This rearrangement joins TRBV30 to TRBJ2-5; D is undetermined. This CDR3 has 11 residues. Germline values: CDR1 GTSNPN, CDR2 SVGIG (reference sequence). V lost 2 bases and J lost 4, with 5 bases in between.

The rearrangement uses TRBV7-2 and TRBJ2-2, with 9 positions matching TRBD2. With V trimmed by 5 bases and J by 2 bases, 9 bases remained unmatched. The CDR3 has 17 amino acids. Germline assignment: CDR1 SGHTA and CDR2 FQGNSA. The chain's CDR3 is CASSTRGLAKNTGELFF. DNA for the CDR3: TGTGCCAGCAGCACGCGAGGACTAGCGAAAAACACCGGGGAGCTGTTTTTT.

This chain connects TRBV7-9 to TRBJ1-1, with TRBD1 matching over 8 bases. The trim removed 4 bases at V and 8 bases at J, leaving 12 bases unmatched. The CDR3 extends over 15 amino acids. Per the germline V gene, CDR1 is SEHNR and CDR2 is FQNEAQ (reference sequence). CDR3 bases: TGTGCCAGCAGCTCAGGGTCAAGGACAGGGAACGAAGCTTTCTTT. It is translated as CASSSGSRTGNEAFF.

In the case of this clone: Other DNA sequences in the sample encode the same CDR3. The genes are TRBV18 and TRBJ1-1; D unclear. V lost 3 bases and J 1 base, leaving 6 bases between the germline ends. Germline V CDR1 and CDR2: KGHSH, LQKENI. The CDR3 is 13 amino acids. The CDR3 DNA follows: TGTGCCAGCTCACCTCGGCAGAACACTGAAGCTTTCTTT. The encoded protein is CASSPRQNTEAFF.

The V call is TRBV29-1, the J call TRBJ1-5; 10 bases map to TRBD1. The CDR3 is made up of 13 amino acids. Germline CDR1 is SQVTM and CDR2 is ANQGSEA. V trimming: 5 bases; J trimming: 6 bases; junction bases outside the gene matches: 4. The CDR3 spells CSVTTGGSQPQHF. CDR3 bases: TGCAGCGTTACGACAGGGGGCAGTCAGCCCCAGCATTTT.